This is a list of T cell receptor beta chains from one sample in a study of T cells in Graves' hyperthyroidism and ophthalmopathy. TCRdb re-called the multiplex PCR reads with MiXCR, one entry per CDR3 protein. Among about 590,000 distinct CDR3 sequences listed, about a sixth were seen once. Specimen: blood. All receptors derive from a woman in her 30s with Graves' hyperthyroidism. CDR3s include the opening cysteine and the closing phenylalanine or tryptophan. Fields, in order: J gene, V gene, D gene, clone size, CDR3 DNA, CDR3 protein. A D gene is named only where the DNA matches it firmly. Size tells how often a clone was seen (once, few, many) or the class of an expanded clone, and some rows leave it out.

j_call: TRBJ2-4; v_call: TRBV6-1; d_call: NA; clone_size: many; cdr3_nt: TGTGCCAGCAGTGAAGGGGGGTTAGCCAAAAACATTCAGTACTTC; cdr3_aa: CASSEGGLAKNIQYF
j_call: TRBJ2-2; v_call: TRBV25-1; d_call: NA; clone_size: few; cdr3_nt: TGTGCCAGCAGTGAAAAACAGAACACCGGGGAGCTGTTTTTT; cdr3_aa: CASSEKQNTGELFF
j_call: TRBJ2-1; v_call: TRBV28; d_call: NA; clone_size: many; cdr3_nt: TGTGCCAGCAGGGGGGCCATCTACAATGAGCAGTTCTTC; cdr3_aa: CASRGAIYNEQFF
j_call: TRBJ1-1; v_call: TRBV12-3/TRBV12-4; d_call: TRBD1; clone_size: many; cdr3_nt: TGTGCCAGCAGAATCCGGGACAGGAGGGCTGAAGCTTTCTTT; cdr3_aa: CASRIRDRRAEAFF
j_call: TRBJ2-1; v_call: TRBV27; d_call: TRBD2; clone_size: few; cdr3_nt: TGTGCCAGCAGTGGGGCACTAGCGGGACAACTAAATGAGCAGTTCTTC; cdr3_aa: CASSGALAGQLNEQFF
j_call: TRBJ2-6; v_call: TRBV7-9; d_call: TRBD1; clone_size: NA; cdr3_nt: TGTGCCAGCAGCTTTGCAGGGGGTACGTCTGGGGCCAACGTCCTGACTTTC; cdr3_aa: CASSFAGGTSGANVLTF
j_call: TRBJ1-6; v_call: TRBV27; d_call: TRBD1; clone_size: many; cdr3_nt: TGTGCCAGCAGCCACCGGGACAGTAATTCACCCCTCCACTTT; cdr3_aa: CASSHRDSNSPLHF
j_call: TRBJ1-6; v_call: TRBV7-3; d_call: TRBD1; clone_size: NA; cdr3_nt: TGTGCCAGCAGCTTAGATTTGGACAGGGGGACGACCCTCCACTTT; cdr3_aa: CASSLDLDRGTTLHF
j_call: TRBJ2-5; v_call: TRBV4-1; d_call: TRBD2; clone_size: NA; cdr3_nt: TGCGCCAGCAGCCAAGATGACCGACGGCGGGAGGGTGAAGAGACCCAGTACTTC; cdr3_aa: CASSQDDRRREGEETQYF
j_call: TRBJ2-7; v_call: TRBV25-1; d_call: NA; clone_size: NA; cdr3_nt: TGTGCCAGCAGCCCCATGGGGGGCTGGGAGCAGTACTTC; cdr3_aa: CASSPMGGWEQYF
j_call: TRBJ2-1; v_call: TRBV10-2; d_call: NA; clone_size: few; cdr3_nt: TGCGCCAGCAGTCCCCGAGACCTCATTGGCGATGAGCAGTTCTTC; cdr3_aa: CASSPRDLIGDEQFF
j_call: TRBJ2-1; v_call: TRBV6-1; d_call: NA; clone_size: once; cdr3_nt: TGTGCCAGCAGTGAGGGGGGGCACCTGCTCGAGCAGTTCTTC; cdr3_aa: CASSEGGHLLEQFF
j_call: TRBJ1-5; v_call: TRBV20-1; d_call: NA; clone_size: few; cdr3_nt: TGCAGTGCTAGAGTGGCAGGGGCAGGTAATCAGCCCCAGCATTTT; cdr3_aa: CSARVAGAGNQPQHF
j_call: TRBJ2-1; v_call: TRBV5-1; d_call: TRBD2; clone_size: many; cdr3_nt: TGCGCCAGCAGCTTGACTAGCGGGCATAATGAGCAGTTCTTC; cdr3_aa: CASSLTSGHNEQFF
j_call: TRBJ2-1; v_call: TRBV18; d_call: TRBD2; clone_size: many; cdr3_nt: TGTGCCAGCTCACCAAGACTAGCGGGAGCCAGCGATGAGCAGTTCTTC; cdr3_aa: CASSPRLAGASDEQFF
j_call: TRBJ1-6; v_call: TRBV4-2; d_call: TRBD1; clone_size: NA; cdr3_nt: TGTGCCAGCAGCCAAGACCCCTGGGCGGGACAGTCTAATTCACCCCTCCACTTT; cdr3_aa: CASSQDPWAGQSNSPLHF
j_call: TRBJ1-5; v_call: TRBV6-1; d_call: TRBD1; clone_size: NA; cdr3_nt: TGTGCCAGCAGCCGGGCCGGGACAGGAGTGTTGCCCCAGCATTTT; cdr3_aa: CASSRAGTGVLPQHF
j_call: TRBJ1-5; v_call: TRBV12-3/TRBV12-4; d_call: TRBD1; clone_size: NA; cdr3_nt: TGTGCCAGCAGTAATACACCTACAGGGGTGCGCAATCAGCCCCAGCATTTT; cdr3_aa: CASSNTPTGVRNQPQHF
j_call: TRBJ2-1; v_call: TRBV7-6; d_call: TRBD2; clone_size: many; cdr3_nt: TGTGCCAGCAGCACTCCCCCGGGACTAGCGGGCTACAATGAGCAGTTCTTC; cdr3_aa: CASSTPPGLAGYNEQFF
j_call: TRBJ2-7; v_call: TRBV12-3/TRBV12-4; d_call: NA; clone_size: many; cdr3_nt: TGTGCCAGCAGTTTTCCAAGCGAAAGGGGTCACTACGAGCAGTACTTC; cdr3_aa: CASSFPSERGHYEQYF
j_call: TRBJ2-7; v_call: TRBV7-2; d_call: NA; clone_size: once; cdr3_nt: TGTGCCAGTAGTGTCTCCGGGACACCAGACTACGAGCAGTACTTC; cdr3_aa: CASSVSGTPDYEQYF
j_call: TRBJ2-7; v_call: TRBV20-1; d_call: NA; clone_size: many; cdr3_nt: TGCAGTGCTAGAGATCGGGGTCTCCAAAGCTCCTACGAGCAGTACTTC; cdr3_aa: CSARDRGLQSSYEQYF
j_call: TRBJ1-5; v_call: TRBV29-1; d_call: TRBD1; clone_size: few; cdr3_nt: TGCAGCGCTGGACAGGATAGCAATCAGCCCCAGCATTTT; cdr3_aa: CSAGQDSNQPQHF
j_call: TRBJ2-2; v_call: TRBV4-1; d_call: NA; clone_size: once; cdr3_nt: TGCGCCAGCAGCCGGGCAGAGAACACCGGGGAGCTGTTTTTT; cdr3_aa: CASSRAENTGELFF
j_call: TRBJ2-1; v_call: TRBV20-1; d_call: TRBD1; clone_size: many; cdr3_nt: TGCAGTGGGAACCAGGGGGCCCGTGAGCAGTTCTTC; cdr3_aa: CSGNQGAREQFF
j_call: TRBJ1-5; v_call: TRBV5-8; d_call: NA; clone_size: many; cdr3_nt: TGTGCCAGCAGCTCCAGGGGTGGGCCACAGCCCCAGCATTTT; cdr3_aa: CASSSRGGPQPQHF
j_call: TRBJ2-2; v_call: TRBV7-2; d_call: TRBD2; clone_size: many; cdr3_nt: TGTGCCAGCAGCTTAGGGTCGGGAGGGCCCACCGGGGAGCTGTTTTTT; cdr3_aa: CASSLGSGGPTGELFF
j_call: TRBJ1-6; v_call: TRBV20-1; d_call: TRBD1; clone_size: few; cdr3_nt: TGCAGTGCTAGAGGGGGACAGGGGGATTCCTATAATTCACCCCTCCACTTT; cdr3_aa: CSARGGQGDSYNSPLHF
j_call: TRBJ2-7; v_call: TRBV28; d_call: TRBD1; clone_size: NA; cdr3_nt: TGTGCCAGCAGTTCGGGACAGGGTGTCGACGAGCAGTACTTC; cdr3_aa: CASSSGQGVDEQYF
j_call: TRBJ2-3; v_call: TRBV28; d_call: NA; clone_size: many; cdr3_nt: TGTGCCAGCAGACAGTCTAGGCCCCTCGGCACAGATACGCAGTATTTT; cdr3_aa: CASRQSRPLGTDTQYF
j_call: TRBJ1-4; v_call: TRBV6-5; d_call: NA; clone_size: few; cdr3_nt: TGTGCCAGCAGTTACGTTGGGAGTAATGAAAAACTGTTTTTT; cdr3_aa: CASSYVGSNEKLFF
j_call: TRBJ1-4; v_call: TRBV7-9; d_call: NA; clone_size: many; cdr3_nt: TGTGCCAGCAGCCACTCCGGGGAAACAACTAATGAAAAACTGTTTTTT; cdr3_aa: CASSHSGETTNEKLFF
j_call: TRBJ2-4; v_call: TRBV10-2; d_call: NA; clone_size: few; cdr3_nt: TGCGCCAGCAGTGAGTTTAACTTAGCCAAAAACATTCAGTACTTC; cdr3_aa: CASSEFNLAKNIQYF
j_call: TRBJ2-7; v_call: TRBV29-1; d_call: TRBD1; clone_size: NA; cdr3_nt: TGCAGCGTTGTCTTACTAGCAGGGGGCAGGTCCTACTACGAGCAGTACTTC; cdr3_aa: CSVVLLAGGRSYYEQYF
j_call: TRBJ2-4; v_call: TRBV20-1; d_call: TRBD1; clone_size: NA; cdr3_nt: TGCAGTGCTAGTTCGGAGACAGGGGGCGCGGGTCGTTCTGGCATTCAGTACTTC; cdr3_aa: CSASSETGGAGRSGIQYF
j_call: TRBJ1-1; v_call: TRBV28; d_call: NA; clone_size: many; cdr3_nt: TGTGCCAGCAGTTTTCGGTACAGTCTGAACACTGAAGCTTTCTTT; cdr3_aa: CASSFRYSLNTEAFF
j_call: TRBJ2-3; v_call: TRBV13; d_call: NA; clone_size: few; cdr3_nt: TGTGCCAGCAGCTTAGAGGGGGTGAGTGGAGATACGCAGTATTTT; cdr3_aa: CASSLEGVSGDTQYF
j_call: TRBJ2-3; v_call: TRBV2; d_call: TRBD2; clone_size: many; cdr3_nt: TGTGCCAGCAGTGACGGACTAGCGGGAGAAGCAGATACGCAGTATTTT; cdr3_aa: CASSDGLAGEADTQYF
j_call: TRBJ2-5; v_call: TRBV7-2; d_call: TRBD1; clone_size: many; cdr3_nt: TGTGCCAGCACCGGGGCGTACAGGGGGCGCTTAGAGACCCAGTACTTC; cdr3_aa: CASTGAYRGRLETQYF
j_call: TRBJ2-1; v_call: TRBV27; d_call: TRBD2; clone_size: few; cdr3_nt: TGTGCCAGCAGGAGAGGGACTAGCGGGACTGGATCGTTCTTC; cdr3_aa: CASRRGTSGTGSFF
j_call: TRBJ1-4; v_call: TRBV7-9; d_call: TRBD1; clone_size: many; cdr3_nt: TGTGCCAGCAGCTTGGGACAGGGAGATTCGGCAACTAATGAAAAACTGTTTTTT; cdr3_aa: CASSLGQGDSATNEKLFF
j_call: TRBJ2-2; v_call: TRBV2; d_call: TRBD2; clone_size: many; cdr3_nt: TGTGCCAGCAGCGCACTAGCGGGAGTCGGCACCGGGGAGCTGTTTTTT; cdr3_aa: CASSALAGVGTGELFF
j_call: TRBJ2-1; v_call: TRBV2; d_call: NA; clone_size: many; cdr3_nt: TGTGCCAGCAGTCCGATGGATGAGCAGTTCTTC; cdr3_aa: CASSPMDEQFF
j_call: TRBJ2-7; v_call: TRBV11-3; d_call: NA; clone_size: few; cdr3_nt: TGTGCCAGCAGCCCGGGGGCGGCTTCCTACGAGCAGTACTTC; cdr3_aa: CASSPGAASYEQYF
j_call: TRBJ2-7; v_call: TRBV20-1; d_call: TRBD2; clone_size: many; cdr3_nt: TGCAGTGCTCGGCCGGGACTAGCGTCGAACTACGAGCAGTACTTC; cdr3_aa: CSARPGLASNYEQYF
j_call: TRBJ2-3; v_call: TRBV29-1; d_call: NA; clone_size: NA; cdr3_nt: TGCAGCGTTGACTCGGCGGGGACTAGCACAGATACGCAGTATTTT; cdr3_aa: CSVDSAGTSTDTQYF
j_call: TRBJ2-4; v_call: TRBV25-1; d_call: TRBD1; clone_size: NA; cdr3_nt: TGTGCCAGCAGTGTAACCGGGACAGGCCGCAAAAACATTCAGTACTTC; cdr3_aa: CASSVTGTGRKNIQYF
j_call: TRBJ1-2; v_call: TRBV5-6; d_call: TRBD1; clone_size: NA; cdr3_nt: TGTGCCAGCAGCTTGGACAGGGGGCCACAGAACTATGGCTACACCTTC; cdr3_aa: CASSLDRGPQNYGYTF
j_call: TRBJ1-2; v_call: TRBV7-2; d_call: NA; clone_size: NA; cdr3_nt: TGTGCCAGCAGCCAGGGAGGGTCCTGGGGTACCTTCTATGGCTACACCTTC; cdr3_aa: CASSQGGSWGTFYGYTF
j_call: TRBJ1-1; v_call: TRBV5-1; d_call: NA; clone_size: many; cdr3_nt: TGCGCCAGCAGCTTGGTGACAGTTCCTCACACTGAAGCTTTCTTT; cdr3_aa: CASSLVTVPHTEAFF
j_call: TRBJ2-7; v_call: TRBV2; d_call: TRBD1; clone_size: many; cdr3_nt: TGTGCCAGCAGCCGGGACAGGGGGCCGCTAGGCATCTACGAGCAGTACTTC; cdr3_aa: CASSRDRGPLGIYEQYF
j_call: TRBJ2-2; v_call: TRBV7-9; d_call: TRBD1; clone_size: NA; cdr3_nt: TGTGCCAGCAGCTCGACAGGACAGGGGGTGTTTTTT; cdr3_aa: CASSSTGQGVFF
j_call: TRBJ2-1; v_call: TRBV20-1; d_call: NA; clone_size: NA; cdr3_nt: TGCAGTGCTAGAGAGACAGACAATGAGCAGTTCTTC; cdr3_aa: CSARETDNEQFF